The clone carrying this T cell receptor (beta chain) was seen ten or more times. The antigen is unknown. The entry originates in a study of T-cell memory formation after mild COVID-19. About the study: For the most part, TCR clusters were specific to one donor.

This CDR3 comprises 14 residues. V lost 6 bases and J lost 2, with 12 bases in between. Germline values: CDR1 MNHEY, CDR2 SVGEGT. From 5'RACE with constant-segment primers came TCR alpha and TCR beta cDNA libraries that carried sample barcodes and UMIs. One entry per CDR3 protein results from TCRdb running MiXCR on the 5' RACE reads. Of 70,000 to 100,000 distinct CDR3 sequences listed, about 12% are singletons. Whole-study findings and limits: Day 15 to 85 contracting clones showed balanced CD4/CD8; day 15 to 37 expanders favored CD4+. Memory cells collected pre-infection included some clones that later responded, suggesting cross-reactive memory joined.

The clonotype originates from an adult woman who had mild COVID-19 (a few samples of this study predate the infection). Cell type and time point are not known. This chain links TRBV6-2 or TRBV6-3 with TRBJ2-3; D remains ambiguous. Sequencing was carried out using PBMCs or a T cell subset sorted from them (not recorded which). The CDR3 loop is CASSDGRATDTQYF. The DNA for the CDR3 is TGTGCCAGCAGCGACGGACGAGCCACAGATACGCAGTATTTT.